This T cell receptor beta chain was documented in a study of T cell responses to AZD1222 COVID-19 vaccine. In the study overall: Second-dose timings of about 4 or about 12 weeks were pooled. Findings and limits, study-wide: Just five or six AZD1222 recipients were seropositive at baseline.

This clone has only a few counts. Its specificity is not known. Germline CDR1 is MNHEY and CDR2 is SVGEGT. The CDR3 loop spans 18 amino acids. Trimming stripped 2 bases from V and 0 bases from J, with 19 bases between. This table comes from immunoSEQ multiplex PCR, and its TCRdb copy is limited to in-frame clones, with some not included. The data show about 55,000 clones, with about four fifths seen just once and about a quarter held by the top ten. The TCR was taken from an adult in good health. This chain uses TRBV6-2 or TRBV6-3 with TRBJ2-5, with D perhaps TRBD1 (7 bases). The sequences come from peripheral blood, collected on day 0 of AZD1222 vaccination. The CDR3 DNA is TGTGCCAGCAGTTACGGGGGACAGAGGGAGGAGTACCAAGAGACCCAGTACTTC. It codes for CASSYGGQREEYQETQYF.